This TCR beta chain was sequenced during a study of T cell responses to AZD1222 COVID-19 vaccine. Generated by immunoSEQ multiplex PCR, the TCRdb table keeps only in-frame clones and is missing some. This sample has roughly 150,000 clones, with about nine tenths found just once. CDR1 and CDR2 from the germline V gene are MNHNY and SVGAGI (reference sequence). With 0 bases removed from V and 4 bases from J, the gap between germline ends came to 10 bases. This CDR3 is 14 amino acids long. Study results and caveats: Scientists sampled the repertoires only once the peak T cell response had passed. With two AZD1222 doses given, Spike-specific TCR breadth and depth both rose. Dominant CD4 TCR responses targeted spike regions 160-218 and 743-854.

Details on this clone: What it recognizes is unknown.

The rearrangement uses TRBV6-6 and TRBJ2-7; possibly TRBD1 for D (6 bases). The specimen comprised peripheral blood, sampled on day 0 of AZD1222 vaccination. The receptor's source is an adult in good health. In nucleotides, the CDR3 is TGTGCCAGCAGTTACTCCGCCGGACAGTACGAGCAGTACTTC. It codes for CASSYSAGQYEQYF.